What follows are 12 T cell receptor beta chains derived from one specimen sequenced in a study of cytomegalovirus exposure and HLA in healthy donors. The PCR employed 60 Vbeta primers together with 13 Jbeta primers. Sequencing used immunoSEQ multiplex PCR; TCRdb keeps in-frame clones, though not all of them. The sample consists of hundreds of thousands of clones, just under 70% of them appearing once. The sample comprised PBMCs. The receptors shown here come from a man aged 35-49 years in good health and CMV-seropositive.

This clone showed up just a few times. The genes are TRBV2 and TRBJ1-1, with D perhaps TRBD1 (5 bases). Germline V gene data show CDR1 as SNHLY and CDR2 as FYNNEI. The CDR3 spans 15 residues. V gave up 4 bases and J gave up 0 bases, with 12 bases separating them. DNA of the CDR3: TGTGCCAGCAGTGGGGGAGGGACCTTGAACACTGAAGCTTTCTTT. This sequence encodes CASSGGGTLNTEAFF.

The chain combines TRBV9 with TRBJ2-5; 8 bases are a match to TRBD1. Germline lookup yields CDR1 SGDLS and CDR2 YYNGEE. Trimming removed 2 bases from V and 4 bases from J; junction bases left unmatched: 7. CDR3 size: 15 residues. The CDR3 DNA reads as TGTGCCAGCAGCGTCAGGCAGGGGGCGAGAGAGACCCAGTACTTC. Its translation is CASSVRQGARETQYF.

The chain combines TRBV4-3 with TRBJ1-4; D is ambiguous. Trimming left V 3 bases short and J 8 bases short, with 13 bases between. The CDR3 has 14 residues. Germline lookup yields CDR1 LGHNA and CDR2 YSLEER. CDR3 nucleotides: TGCGCCAGCAGCCAGGGAGGCGGAAAAGAAAAACTGTTTTTT. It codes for CASSQGGGKEKLFF.

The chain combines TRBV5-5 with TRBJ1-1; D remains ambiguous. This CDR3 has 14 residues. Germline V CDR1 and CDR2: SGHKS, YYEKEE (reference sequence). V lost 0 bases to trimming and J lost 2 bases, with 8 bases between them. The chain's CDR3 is CASSLVGPNTEAFF. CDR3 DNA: TGTGCCAGCAGCTTGGTGGGCCCTAACACTGAAGCTTTCTTT.

CDR3 protein: CASSLETYRGLGYTF. Here the CDR3 DNA reads TGTGCCAGCAGCTTAGAGACTTACAGGGGGCTAGGCTACACCTTC. This sequence joins TRBV7-9 and TRBJ1-2; 9 nucleotides line up with TRBD1. There are 15 residues in the CDR3. Unmatched junction bases numbered 8, after V lost 1 base and J lost 8 bases. Germline CDR1 reads SEHNR; CDR2 reads FQNEAQ (reference sequence).

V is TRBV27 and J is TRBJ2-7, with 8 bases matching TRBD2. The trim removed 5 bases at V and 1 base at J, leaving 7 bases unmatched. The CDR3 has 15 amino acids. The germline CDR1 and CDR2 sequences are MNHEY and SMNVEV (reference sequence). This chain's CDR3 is CASSIDAGGSYEQYF. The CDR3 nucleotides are TGTGCCAGCAGTATAGATGCGGGGGGATCCTACGAGCAGTACTTC.

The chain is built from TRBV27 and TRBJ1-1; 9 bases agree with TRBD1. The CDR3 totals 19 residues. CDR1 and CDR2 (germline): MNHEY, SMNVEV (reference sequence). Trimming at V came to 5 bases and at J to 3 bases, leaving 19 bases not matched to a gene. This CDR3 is CASSLDTTAGTGKYTEAFF. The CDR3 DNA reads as TGTGCCAGCAGTCTGGATACCACCGCCGGGACAGGGAAGTACACTGAAGCTTTCTTT.

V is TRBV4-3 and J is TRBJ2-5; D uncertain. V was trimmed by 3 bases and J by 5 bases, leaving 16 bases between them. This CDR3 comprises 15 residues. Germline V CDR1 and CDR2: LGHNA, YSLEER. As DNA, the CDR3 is TGCGCCAGCAGCCACAGCGCCGTGATGTCGGAGACCCAGTACTTC. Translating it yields CASSHSAVMSETQYF.

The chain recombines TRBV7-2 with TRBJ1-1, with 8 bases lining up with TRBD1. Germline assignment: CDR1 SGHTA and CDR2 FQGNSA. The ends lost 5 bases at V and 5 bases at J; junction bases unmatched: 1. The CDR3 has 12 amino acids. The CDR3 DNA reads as TGTACCAGCAGCCGGACAGGGACTGAAGCTTTCTTT. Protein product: CTSSRTGTEAFF. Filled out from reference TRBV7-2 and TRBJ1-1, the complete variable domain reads GAGVSQSPSNKVTEKGKDVELRCDPISGHTALYWYRQSLGQGLEFLIYFQGNSAPDKSGLPSDRFSAERTGGSVSTLTIQRTQQEDSAVYLCTSSRTGTEAFFGQGTRLTVV.

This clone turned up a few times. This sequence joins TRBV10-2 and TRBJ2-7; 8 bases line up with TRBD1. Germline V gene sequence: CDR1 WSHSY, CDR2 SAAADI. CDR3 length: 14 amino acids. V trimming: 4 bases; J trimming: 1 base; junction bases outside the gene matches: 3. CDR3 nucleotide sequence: TGCGCCAGCAGTGCTCGGACAGGGTCCTACGAGCAGTACTTC. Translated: CASSARTGSYEQYF.

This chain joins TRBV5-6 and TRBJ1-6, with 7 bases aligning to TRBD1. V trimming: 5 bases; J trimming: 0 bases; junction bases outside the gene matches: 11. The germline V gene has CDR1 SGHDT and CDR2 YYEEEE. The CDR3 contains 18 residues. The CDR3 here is CASSYYSQGSSYNSPLHF. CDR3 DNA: TGTGCCAGCAGTTACTATTCACAGGGGAGCTCCTATAATTCACCCCTCCACTTT.

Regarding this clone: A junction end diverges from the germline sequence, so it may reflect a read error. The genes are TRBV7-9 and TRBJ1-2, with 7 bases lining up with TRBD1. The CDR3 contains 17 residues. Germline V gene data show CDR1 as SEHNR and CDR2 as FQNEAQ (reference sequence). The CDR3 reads CSSSLSSADRVFESYTF. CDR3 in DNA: TGTTCCAGCAGCTTATCGAGTGCCGACAGGGTATTTGAAAGCTACACCTTC. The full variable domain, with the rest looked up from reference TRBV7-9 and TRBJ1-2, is DTGVSQNPRHKITKRGQNVTFRCDPISEHNRLYWYRQTLGQGPEFLTYFQNEAQLEKSRLLSDRFSAERPKGSFSTLEIQRTEQGDSAMYLCSSSLSSADRVFESYTFGSGTRLTVV.